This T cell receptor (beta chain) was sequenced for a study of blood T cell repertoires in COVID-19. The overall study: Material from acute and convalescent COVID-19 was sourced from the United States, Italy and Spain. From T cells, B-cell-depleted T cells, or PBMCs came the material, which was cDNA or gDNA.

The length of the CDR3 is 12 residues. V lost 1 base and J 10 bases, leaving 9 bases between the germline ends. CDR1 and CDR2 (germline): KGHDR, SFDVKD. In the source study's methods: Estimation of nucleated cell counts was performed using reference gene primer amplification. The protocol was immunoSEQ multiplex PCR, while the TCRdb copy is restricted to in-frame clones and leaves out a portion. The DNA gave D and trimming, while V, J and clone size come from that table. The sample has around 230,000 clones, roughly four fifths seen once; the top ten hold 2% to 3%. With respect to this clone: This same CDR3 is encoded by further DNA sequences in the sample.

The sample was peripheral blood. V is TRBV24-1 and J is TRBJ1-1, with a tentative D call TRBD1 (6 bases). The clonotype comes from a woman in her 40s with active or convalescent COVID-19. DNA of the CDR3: TGTGCCACCAGTGATTTAACAGGGAGAGCTTTCTTT. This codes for CATSDLTGRAFF.